Below, 32 T cell receptor beta chains from the same sample are listed, as sequenced in a study of blood T cell repertoires in COVID-19. Data came from immunoSEQ multiplex PCR; TCRdb stores just in-frame clones and leaves some out. The sample carries some 350,000 clones, about 88% recorded once. Sequenced input: PBMCs or T cells enriched from blood (not recorded which). The receptors here all came from a woman aged 30 to 39 who had recovered from COVID-19.

This clone was seen just once. The chain combines TRBV28 with TRBJ1-2; 7 positions agree with TRBD1. The CDR3 is 15 amino acids. Germline trimming cut 2 bases from V and 8 bases from J; bases unmatched to any gene: 11. CDR1 and CDR2 from the germline V gene are MDHEN and SYDVKM. The DNA of the CDR3 is TGTGCCAGCAGTTTAGGGACAGTGAGGATCATGGGCTACACCTTC. Protein: CASSLGTVRIMGYTF.

V usage is TRBV19 and J usage is TRBJ2-3, with a weak D call TRBD2 (5 bases). CDR1 and CDR2 from the germline V gene are LNHDA and SQIVND (reference sequence). The CDR3 is made up of 14 amino acids. V shed 4 bases and J shed 3 bases, with 11 bases lying between them. CDR3 in amino acids: CASSSGPGTDTQYF. The CDR3 DNA sequence: TGTGCCAGTAGTAGCGGTCCGGGAACAGATACGCAGTATTTT.

The chain is built from TRBV19 and TRBJ1-6, with TRBD1 identical over 10 bases. The trim removed 6 bases at V and 5 bases at J, leaving 10 bases unmatched. This CDR3 region has 17 residues. Per the germline V gene, CDR1 is LNHDA and CDR2 is SQIVND (reference sequence). This CDR3 reads CASRSLGDRGDNSPLHF. The CDR3 region has the DNA TGTGCCAGTAGGTCCCTTGGGGACAGGGGTGATAATTCACCCCTCCACTTT. The whole variable domain, remainder taken from reference TRBV19 and TRBJ1-6, is DGGITQSPKYLFRKEGQNVTLSCEQNLNHDAMYWYRQDPGQGLRLIYYSQIVNDFQKGDIAEGYSVSREKKESFPLTVTSAQKNPTAFYLCASRSLGDRGDNSPLHFGNGTRLTVT.

V is TRBV6-5 and J is TRBJ1-1; D perhaps matches TRBD1 (5 bases). Trimming removed 0 bases at V and 4 bases at J, with 9 bases between. The V gene's germline CDR1 is MNHEY and CDR2 SVGAGI. The CDR3 loop spans 14 amino acids. Here the CDR3 DNA reads TGTGCCAGCAGTTACTCAGGGGCTGCCACTGAAGCTTTCTTT. Protein: CASSYSGAATEAFF.

This sequence joins TRBV18 and TRBJ2-2, with a weak D call TRBD2 (6 bases). This CDR3 has 17 amino acids. V lost 3 bases and J 6 bases, leaving 20 bases between the germline ends. Germline-derived CDR1 and CDR2 are KGHSH and LQKENI. CDR3 in amino acids: CASSPVLSGSGPGELFF. The CDR3, as DNA: TGTGCCAGCTCACCCGTATTATCCGGGAGCGGCCCCGGGGAGCTGTTTTTT.

CDR3 sequence (DNA): TGTGCCAGCAGCGTAGGGATGGCGTCGGCTAGCGCGAGCTCCTACGAGCAGTACTTC. This codes for CASSVGMASASASSYEQYF. This rearrangement joins TRBV9 to TRBJ2-7; TRBD2 is a possible D gene (6 bases). V was pared by 0 bases and J by 0 bases, with 22 bases between. Per germline, CDR1 SGDLS and CDR2 YYNGEE. This CDR3 has 19 amino acids.

Worth noting for this clone: Other nucleotide sequences from this sample produce the same CDR3. This chain connects TRBV27 to TRBJ2-7; D possibly corresponds to TRBD1 (6 bases). V was shortened by 3 bases and J by 5 bases, with 8 bases between the two germline ends. Looked up from germline, CDR1 is MNHEY and CDR2 is SMNVEV (reference sequence). This CDR3 spans 12 amino acids. The CDR3 is CASSLSGDEQYF. The DNA of the CDR3 is TGTGCCAGCAGTTTGTCAGGGGACGAGCAGTACTTC.

This chain connects TRBV4-1 to TRBJ1-2, with D perhaps matching TRBD1 (6 bases). Germline V gives CDR1 MGHRA, CDR2 YSYEKL. V lost 9 bases, J lost 6 bases, and 14 bases lay in between. The CDR3 has 12 residues. CDR3 residues: CARATGENGYTF. The CDR3 region has the DNA TGCGCCAGAGCGACAGGAGAGAATGGCTACACCTTC.

The rearrangement uses TRBV6-1 and TRBJ1-1; D gene unclear. Germline lookup yields CDR1 MNHNS and CDR2 SASEGT. The CDR3 sequence is 14 residues long. Trimming pared 1 base from V and 5 bases from J, leaving 11 bases between. The CDR3 reads CASSEGPLRTEAFF. The CDR3 DNA follows: TGTGCCAGCAGTGAAGGGCCTCTGAGGACTGAAGCTTTCTTT.

This chain links TRBV15 with TRBJ2-1, with TRBD2 identical over 14 bases. Germline loops: CDR1 LNHNV, CDR2 YYDKDF (reference sequence). V gave up 4 bases and J gave up 7 bases; unmatched junction bases: 6. CDR3 size: 16 residues. CDR3 region: CATSNPGLAGGNEQFF. CDR3 DNA: TGTGCCACCAGCAACCCCGGACTAGCGGGGGGTAATGAGCAGTTCTTC.

The chain employs TRBV18 and TRBJ2-7; tentative D call: TRBD1 (5 bases). The CDR3 is 15 residues long. V was cut by 3 bases and J by 2 bases, with 14 bases left in between. Germline-derived CDR1 and CDR2 are KGHSH and LQKENI. CDR3 bases: TGTGCCAGCTCACCTCCAGGGTTAGTGGCCTACGAGCAGTACTTC. Amino acids: CASSPPGLVAYEQYF.

This clone was seen once. The chain uses TRBV7-9 and TRBJ1-1; D gene ambiguous. The ends were cut back, 8 bases at V and 9 bases at J, with 22 bases in the middle. The CDR3 has 14 amino acids. Germline CDR1 and CDR2: SEHNR and FQNEAQ (reference sequence). The CDR3 coding sequence is TGTGCCAGCCGCCGCCGGGAGGATTCGGGAAAAGCTTTCTTT. The encoded protein is CASRRREDSGKAFF.

J is TRBJ2-7 and V is TRBV27; 8 positions agree with TRBD1. Germline V gene data show CDR1 as MNHEY and CDR2 as SMNVEV (reference sequence). This CDR3 contains 15 residues. V was pared by 10 bases and J by 3 bases, with 14 bases of the junction left unmatched. CDR3 bases: TGTGCCACCTCACAGGGGGGTTGGTCGGTCTACGAGCAGTACTTC. This translates into CATSQGGWSVYEQYF.

The chain joins TRBV19 to TRBJ1-2, with D perhaps matching TRBD1 (5 bases). The CDR3 loop spans 12 amino acids. Germline values: CDR1 LNHDA, CDR2 SQIVND (reference sequence). Deletions cut 3 bases from V and 8 bases from J, with 10 bases between. The CDR3 DNA reads as TGTGCCAGTAGTATCTCAGGGTTCGGCTACACCTTC. Its translation is CASSISGFGYTF.

The chain has TRBV7-9 and TRBJ2-1, with 13 bases lining up with TRBD2. The CDR3 contains 15 residues. V lost 5 bases and J lost 7; bases outside the gene matches: 5. Germline V gives CDR1 SEHNR, CDR2 FQNEAQ (reference sequence). The CDR3 DNA reads as TGTGCCAGCAGCCGGTCGACTAGCGGGAGGAATGAGCAGTTCTTC. This translates into CASSRSTSGRNEQFF.

There are a few counts of this clone. The V gene is TRBV18, the J gene TRBJ1-5, with D unclear. V lost 7 bases to trimming and J lost 3 bases, with 10 bases between them. CDR1 is KGHSH and CDR2 is LQKENI in the germline V gene. The CDR3 length is 13 residues. The CDR3 DNA follows: TGTGCCAGCTGCTGGGAGCACAATCAGCCCCAGCATTTT. This codes for CASCWEHNQPQHF.

The V call is TRBV5-1, the J call TRBJ2-3, with 10 bases that match TRBD2. The CDR3 contains 17 residues. After removal of 5 bases from V and 0 bases from J, the junction contained 9 bases not matched to a gene. Looked up from germline, CDR1 is SGHRS and CDR2 is YFSETQ. The CDR3 coding sequence is TGCGCCAGCAGGCCAACTAGCGGGGCCCCTAGCACAGATACGCAGTATTTT. Its translation is CASRPTSGAPSTDTQYF.

The chain employs TRBV7-9 and TRBJ2-3, with D possibly TRBD2 on 6 matching bases. V lost 5 bases to trimming and J lost 2 bases, with 11 bases between them. Germline V lookup: CDR1 SEHNR, CDR2 FQNEAQ (reference sequence). This CDR3 comprises 14 residues. The CDR3 spells CASSPRTTTDTQYF. The CDR3 nucleotides are TGTGCCAGCAGCCCGAGGACTACCACAGATACGCAGTATTTT.

The V and J genes are TRBV5-1 and TRBJ2-7; 8 nucleotides match TRBD2. The germline V gene has CDR1 SGHRS and CDR2 YFSETQ. CDR3 length equals 19 residues. Trimming took 0 bases from V and 2 from J; bases not matched to a gene: 16. The CDR3 sequence: CASSLAASGHPEVPYEQYF. The CDR3 DNA is TGCGCCAGCAGCTTGGCGGCTAGCGGGCATCCGGAGGTACCCTACGAGCAGTACTTC.

V gene TRBV2 combines with J gene TRBJ1-2; D gene unclear. This CDR3 has 13 amino acids. V was clipped by 11 bases and J by 4 bases, with 17 bases between them. CDR1 is SNHLY, CDR2 FYNNEI, per germline. The CDR3 sequence: CASRRDSGYGYTF. In nucleotides, the CDR3 is TGTGCCTCCAGGCGGGATAGCGGCTATGGCTACACCTTC. The full variable domain, its missing parts supplied by reference TRBV2 and TRBJ1-2, is EPEVTQTPSHQVTQMGQEVILRCVPISNHLYFYWYRQILGQKVEFLVSFYNNEISEKSEIFDDQFSVERPDGSNFTLKIRSTKLEDSAMYFCASRRDSGYGYTFGSGTRLTVV.

This clone was seen just once. V gene TRBV5-1 combines with J gene TRBJ2-1, with 9 positions matching TRBD2. Germline V gene data show CDR1 as SGHRS and CDR2 as YFSETQ. The CDR3 sequence is 16 residues long. With 2 bases clipped from V and 7 bases from J, the junction kept 10 bases outside the gene matches. CDR3 loop: CASSLEGGRGVNEQFF. The CDR3 DNA is TGCGCCAGCAGCTTAGAGGGCGGGAGGGGTGTGAATGAGCAGTTCTTC.

The gene calls are TRBV5-1 and TRBJ1-6; D gene uncertain. Germline V lookup: CDR1 SGHRS, CDR2 YFSETQ. V lost 0 bases to trimming and J lost 6 bases, with 13 bases between them. The CDR3 length is 16 residues. The CDR3 nucleotides read TGCGCCAGCAGCTTGGTGTACGCAGGATCTAATTCACCCCTCCACTTT. Protein sequence: CASSLVYAGSNSPLHF.

This clone has just a few counts. This chain uses TRBV5-1 with TRBJ2-5; D not certain. Germline-derived CDR1 and CDR2 are SGHRS and YFSETQ. The CDR3 extends over 13 amino acids. V was clipped by 5 bases and J by 0 bases, with 8 bases between them. This CDR3 reads CASSRLYQETQYF. The DNA for the CDR3 is TGCGCCAGCAGTCGACTTTACCAAGAGACCCAGTACTTC.

This clone was seen a few times. CDR3 protein: CASRLTGGGGNTIYF. CDR3 in DNA: TGTGCCAGCAGGCTGACAGGGGGCGGTGGAAACACCATATATTTT. The gene calls are TRBV6-5 and TRBJ1-3, with 10 bases lining up with TRBD1. J lost 3 bases, V lost 6 bases, and 5 bases had no gene match. Germline values: CDR1 MNHEY, CDR2 SVGAGI. This CDR3 is 15 amino acids long.

This sequence joins TRBV9 and TRBJ2-3, with D perhaps matching TRBD1 (5 bases). Germline assignment: CDR1 SGDLS and CDR2 YYNGEE. V shed 3 bases and J shed 2 bases, with 13 bases lying between them. This CDR3 comprises 15 residues. The CDR3 nucleotides are TGTGCCAGCAGCGCCATGCAGGGCTACACAGATACGCAGTATTTT. This gives the protein CASSAMQGYTDTQYF.

The chain employs TRBV19 and TRBJ1-1, with D possibly TRBD1 on 5 matching bases. V was clipped by 1 base and J by 0 bases, with 9 bases between them. The V gene's germline CDR1 is LNHDA and CDR2 SQIVND (reference sequence). This CDR3 comprises 15 residues. CDR3 nucleotide sequence: TGTGCCAGTAGTATAGGTCGGACAATGAACACTGAAGCTTTCTTT. This translates into CASSIGRTMNTEAFF.

The rearrangement uses TRBV24-1 and TRBJ2-7; D is perhaps TRBD2 (6 bases). CDR1 and CDR2 (germline): KGHDR, SFDVKD. The V end lost 9 bases, the J end lost 0 bases, and 17 bases lay between the germline ends. CDR3 length equals 15 residues. Here the CDR3 DNA reads TGTGCCACCGAGCCGGGGGAGGCCCGCTCCTACGAGCAGTACTTC. This translates into CATEPGEARSYEQYF.

A word on this clone: The junction and the germline gene differ at one end; a read error may be behind it. The chain is built from TRBV7-7 and TRBJ2-5; 7 bases align to TRBD2. This CDR3 region has 13 residues. Germline assignment: CDR1 SSHAT and CDR2 FNYEAQ (reference sequence). The CDR3, as DNA: TGTGCTAGCAGCCCTAGCGGTGAGCAGACCCAGTACTTC. Encoded protein: CASSPSGEQTQYF.

This chain uses TRBV28 with TRBJ1-2, with a weak D call TRBD1 (6 bases). The germline CDR1 and CDR2 sequences are MDHEN and SYDVKM. There are 14 residues in the CDR3. V dropped 5 bases and J dropped 7 bases, with 17 bases sitting between them. CDR3 bases: TGTGCCAGCAGTAGGATCAGGGGCGACGCTGGCTACACCTTC. Encoded protein: CASSRIRGDAGYTF.

The rearrangement uses TRBV10-2 and TRBJ1-1; 7 bases fit TRBD1. Germline CDR1 reads WSHSY; CDR2 reads SAAADI. J was trimmed by 1 base and V by 7 bases; bases with no gene match: 9. The CDR3 has 15 residues. The CDR3 here is CASTYSGGRNTEAFF. As DNA, the CDR3 is TGCGCCAGCACTTATTCAGGGGGTAGGAACACTGAAGCTTTCTTT.

The V and J genes are TRBV7-9 and TRBJ2-3; 9 bases are shared with TRBD2. V was pared by 5 bases and J by 2 bases, with 5 bases of the junction left unmatched. This CDR3 spans 15 amino acids. Germline-derived CDR1 and CDR2 are SEHNR and FQNEAQ (reference sequence). The CDR3 sequence: CASSTRLADTDTQYF. CDR3 in DNA: TGTGCCAGCAGCACGAGACTAGCGGACACAGATACGCAGTATTTT.

The chain carries TRBV27 and TRBJ2-1; 8 bases align to TRBD1. The CDR3 covers 13 residues. The trim removed 3 bases at V and 9 bases at J, leaving 4 bases unmatched. CDR1 MNHEY and CDR2 SMNVEV come from the germline V gene (reference sequence). The CDR3 loop is CASSFQGASEQFF. CDR3 DNA: TGTGCCAGCAGTTTCCAGGGGGCGAGTGAGCAGTTCTTC.